The rows below give T cell receptor beta chains drawn from one sample of a study of T cell repertoires in cytomegalovirus infection. Their target antigens are unknown. TCRdb re-called the reads through MiXCR, storing one row per CDR3 protein. Counted here are around 540,000 distinct CDR3 sequences, roughly a third occurring once; the ten biggest clones make up about a sixth. The sequenced sample was cultured PBMCs, obtained from culture after CMV antigen stimulation. These receptors were collected from a human donor in good health (CMV status not recorded). Some clones in this sample may be carry-over from other donors' samples. Both conserved end residues are part of each CDR3. D genes are given only for firm matches. Some rows have no size entry. The others give once, few or many, or a class for an expanded clone.

size	D	V	J	CDR3	DNA
once	-	TRBV24-1	TRBJ2-3	CATSGSTYRVPDTQYF	TGTGCCACCAGTGGCTCGACGTACAGGGTTCCAGATACGCAGTATTTT
-	-	TRBV11-2	TRBJ1-1	CASSLTDAGGTEAFF	TGTGCCAGCAGCTTGACGGACGCCGGGGGCACTGAAGCTTTCTTT
few	TRBD1	TRBV24-1	TRBJ1-1	CATSDPGQADEAFF	TGTGCCACCAGTGATCCGGGACAGGCAGACGAAGCTTTCTTT
-	-	TRBV7-2	TRBJ2-1	CASSQGTGRGEQFF	TGTGCCAGCAGCCAGGGGACGGGACGTGGGGAGCAGTTCTTC
-	-	TRBV7-2	TRBJ2-6	CASSLGRGAGANVLTF	TGTGCCAGCAGCTTAGGGCGAGGGGCTGGGGCCAACGTCCTGACTTTC
-	-	TRBV28	TRBJ1-2	CASSLGGVNYGYTF	TGTGCCAGCAGTTTGGGAGGGGTCAACTATGGCTACACCTTC
-	TRBD2	TRBV19	TRBJ2-3	CASSIGGGYTDTQYF	TGTGCCAGTAGTATTGGCGGGGGATACACAGATACGCAGTATTTT
-	-	TRBV4-3	TRBJ2-6	CASSQDRVGGLSGANVLTF	TGCGCCAGCAGCCAAGATAGGGTGGGCGGACTCTCTGGGGCCAACGTCCTGACTTTC
-	TRBD1	TRBV4-1	TRBJ1-4	CASSQARQGRGEKLFF	TGCGCCAGCAGCCAGGCTAGACAGGGGAGAGGCGAAAAACTGTTTTTT
-	TRBD2	TRBV27	TRBJ2-2	CASSFYGVAGAGELFF	TGTGCCAGCAGTTTTTACGGGGTGGCGGGAGCCGGGGAGCTGTTTTTT
few	TRBD1	TRBV28	TRBJ2-2	CASSSGQGAYTGELFF	TGTGCCAGCAGTTCGGGACAGGGAGCGTACACCGGGGAGCTGTTTTTT
few	-	TRBV10-3	TRBJ1-2	CAIQTENYGYTF	TGTGCCATCCAGACGGAGAACTATGGCTACACCTTC
few	TRBD2	TRBV9	TRBJ2-1	CASSVAGLAGEVWGNEQFF	TGTGCCAGCAGCGTAGCTGGGCTAGCGGGGGAGGTTTGGGGCAATGAGCAGTTCTTC
many	TRBD1	TRBV20-1	TRBJ1-2	CSASTLLQGSNYGYTF	TGCAGTGCTAGTACCCTCTTACAGGGGAGTAACTATGGCTACACCTTC
many	-	TRBV7-2	TRBJ1-4	CASNKGYSNEKLFF	TGTGCCAGCAATAAGGGTTACTCAAATGAAAAACTGTTTTTT
few	TRBD2	TRBV5-1	TRBJ2-7	CASSLGLAGPLYYEQYF	TGCGCCAGCAGCTTGGGGTTAGCGGGCCCATTATACTACGAGCAGTACTTC
few	-	TRBV7-2	TRBJ2-3	CASSLRRAPAGGVRDTQYF	TGTGCCAGCAGCTTAAGGCGTGCCCCAGCAGGAGGGGTTAGGGATACGCAGTATTTT
few	-	TRBV7-2	TRBJ1-2	CASSLNAYGYTF	TGTGCCAGCAGCCTTAACGCCTATGGCTACACCTTC
-	-	TRBV28	TRBJ2-2	CASVFAALPGELFF	TGTGCCAGCGTGTTTGCGGCGTTACCCGGGGAGCTGTTTTTT
few	-	TRBV19	TRBJ2-2	CASGRGELFF	TGTGCCAGTGGTCGCGGGGAGCTGTTTTTT
-	TRBD1	TRBV20-1	TRBJ2-1	CSARPGQGAIHQQFF	TGCAGTGCTAGGCCGGGACAGGGGGCAATACATCAGCAGTTCTTC
-	-	TRBV27	TRBJ1-2	CASSPVRDDYGYTF	TGTGCCAGCAGTCCAGTCAGGGACGACTATGGCTACACCTTC
-	TRBD2	TRBV2	TRBJ2-1	CASSGTSGRGYEQFF	TGTGCCAGCAGTGGTACTAGCGGGAGAGGGTATGAGCAGTTCTTC
-	TRBD1	TRBV28	TRBJ1-4	CASSSYRGLGEKLFF	TGTGCCAGCAGTTCCTACAGGGGGTTGGGTGAAAAACTGTTTTTT
-	-	TRBV5-1	TRBJ2-3	CASSSGGVGGTDTQYF	TGCGCCAGCAGCTCCGGAGGCGTGGGAGGCACAGATACGCAGTATTTT
-	-	TRBV11-2	TRBJ2-6	CASSLRSLLKGSGANVLTF	TGTGCCAGCAGCTTACGAAGTCTCCTCAAGGGCTCTGGGGCCAACGTCCTGACTTTC
-	-	TRBV12-3/TRBV12-4	TRBJ2-5	CASSPGAVQETQYF	TGTGCCAGCAGCCCAGGAGCGGTCCAAGAGACCCAGTACTTC
-	-	TRBV6-2/TRBV6-3	TRBJ1-1	CASSYSRDAVVAFF	TGTGCCAGCAGTTACTCGCGGGACGCGGTCGTGGCTTTCTTT
few	TRBD2	TRBV9	TRBJ2-1	CASSPRVGESGTSGFYNEQFF	TGTGCCAGCAGCCCCCGAGTCGGGGAGAGCGGAACTAGCGGGTTTTACAATGAGCAGTTCTTC
-	TRBD2	TRBV5-4	TRBJ2-3	CASRLSGTVTDTQYF	TGTGCCAGCAGGCTTAGCGGGACGGTCACAGATACGCAGTATTTT
-	-	TRBV28	TRBJ2-1	CASSPQIIVSEQFF	TGTGCCAGCAGTCCCCAAATTATAGTCTCTGAGCAGTTCTTC
few	TRBD1	TRBV7-2	TRBJ1-1	CASSRTGGWYTEAFF	TGTGCCAGCAGCCGGACAGGGGGATGGTACACTGAAGCTTTCTTT
-	TRBD2	TRBV12-3/TRBV12-4	TRBJ2-2	CASSPSAGENTGELFF	TGTGCCAGCAGCCCGTCTGCGGGAGAGAACACCGGGGAGCTGTTTTTT
few	-	TRBV7-2	TRBJ2-1	CASSHLGPNEQFF	TGTGCCAGCAGCCACCTAGGTCCCAATGAGCAGTTCTTC
few	-	TRBV7-2	TRBJ2-5	CASSLRPGSQETQYF	TGTGCCAGCAGCTTACGGCCGGGGTCCCAAGAGACCCAGTACTTC
-	-	TRBV25-1	TRBJ2-1	CASSSSREQFF	TGTGCCAGCAGTTCCTCTAGGGAGCAGTTCTTC
few	TRBD2	TRBV19	TRBJ2-2	CASISDGRRTGELFF	TGTGCCAGTATCTCGGACGGGAGGAGGACCGGGGAGCTGTTTTTT
few	-	TRBV12-3/TRBV12-4	TRBJ2-1	CASSTGIWGEQFF	TGTGCCAGCAGTACAGGGATTTGGGGTGAGCAGTTCTTC
few	-	TRBV7-8	TRBJ2-5	CASSLRGAGAETQYF	TGTGCCAGCAGCCTCCGGGGGGCAGGGGCAGAGACCCAGTACTTC
few	-	TRBV11-2	TRBJ1-3	CASSKVKGLRNTIYF	TGTGCCAGCAGCAAGGTCAAGGGATTAAGAAACACCATATATTTT
-	-	TRBV7-2	TRBJ1-4	CASSFAGASEKLFF	TGTGCCAGCAGCTTTGCGGGGGCCAGTGAAAAACTGTTTTTT
-	TRBD2	TRBV11-2	TRBJ2-5	CASSLMPSGTQETQYF	TGTGCCAGCAGCTTAATGCCTAGCGGGACACAAGAGACCCAGTACTTC
-	-	TRBV6-2/TRBV6-3	TRBJ2-1	CASRREGANEQFF	TGTGCCAGCCGCCGCGAAGGGGCTAATGAGCAGTTCTTC
few	-	TRBV7-8	TRBJ1-2	CASSLLKNYGYTF	TGTGCCAGCAGCTTATTAAAAAACTATGGCTACACCTTC
-	-	TRBV28	TRBJ2-6	CASTSLSGANVLTF	TGTGCCAGCACCAGTCTTTCTGGGGCCAACGTCCTGACTTTC
once	-	TRBV11-3	TRBJ2-5	CATLDGQETQYF	TGTGCCACCCTAGACGGCCAAGAGACCCAGTACTTC
few	TRBD2	TRBV6-1	TRBJ2-1	CASRLAAESEQFF	TGTGCCAGCAGGCTAGCGGCCGAGAGTGAGCAGTTCTTC
-	TRBD1	TRBV24-1	TRBJ2-1	CATSVGPGQGIRSYNEQFF	TGTGCCACCAGTGTCGGCCCGGGACAGGGGATCCGATCCTACAATGAGCAGTTCTTC
-	-	TRBV28	TRBJ2-3	CASSLGSITDTQYF	TGTGCCAGCAGTTTGGGTAGCATCACAGATACGCAGTATTTT
-	TRBD2	TRBV15	TRBJ2-1	CATSRELAGVSEQFF	TGTGCCACCAGCAGAGAGTTAGCGGGAGTAAGTGAGCAGTTCTTC